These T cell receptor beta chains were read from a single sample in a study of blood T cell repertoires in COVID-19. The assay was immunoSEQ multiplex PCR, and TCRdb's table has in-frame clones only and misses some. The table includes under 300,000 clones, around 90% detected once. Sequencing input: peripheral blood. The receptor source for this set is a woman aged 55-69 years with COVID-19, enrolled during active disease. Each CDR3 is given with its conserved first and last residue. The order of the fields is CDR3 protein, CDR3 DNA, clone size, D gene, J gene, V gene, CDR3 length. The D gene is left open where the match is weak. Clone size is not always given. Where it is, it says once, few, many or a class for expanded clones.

cdr3_aa: CASSYTGLEGYEQYF
cdr3_nt: TGTGCCAGCAGTTACACGGGACTTGAGGGCTACGAGCAGTACTTC
clone_size: .
d_call: .
j_call: TRBJ2-7
v_call: TRBV6-5
cdr3_length: 15

cdr3_aa: CAWSPDRGHGYTF
cdr3_nt: TGTGCCTGGAGTCCGGACAGGGGCCATGGCTACACCTTC
clone_size: once
d_call: TRBD1
j_call: TRBJ1-2
v_call: TRBV30
cdr3_length: 13

cdr3_aa: CASSQGPVTSGRIDTQYF
cdr3_nt: TGCGCCAGCAGCCAAGGACCGGTGACTAGCGGCCGAATAGATACGCAGTATTTT
clone_size: .
d_call: TRBD2
j_call: TRBJ2-3
v_call: TRBV4-3
cdr3_length: 18

cdr3_aa: CASSASSGGAQDTQYF
cdr3_nt: TGTGCCAGCAGCGCTTCGAGCGGGGGGGCTCAAGATACGCAGTATTTT
clone_size: .
d_call: TRBD2
j_call: TRBJ2-3
v_call: TRBV7-9
cdr3_length: 16

cdr3_aa: CASSDRFRLEKLFF
cdr3_nt: TGTGCCAGCAGTGACAGGTTTCGTTTGGAAAAACTGTTTTTT
clone_size: .
d_call: .
j_call: TRBJ1-4
v_call: TRBV25-1
cdr3_length: 14

cdr3_aa: CASSPRGGRGSYEQYF
cdr3_nt: TGTGCCAGCAGCCCCCGGGGGGGGCGCGGCTCCTACGAGCAGTACTTC
clone_size: .
d_call: TRBD2
j_call: TRBJ2-7
v_call: TRBV3-1/TRBV3-2
cdr3_length: 16

cdr3_aa: CASSPTPGQGGKTQYF
cdr3_nt: TGCGCCAGCAGCCCTACCCCGGGACAGGGGGGGAAGACCCAGTACTTC
clone_size: .
d_call: TRBD1
j_call: TRBJ2-5
v_call: TRBV5-1
cdr3_length: 16

cdr3_aa: CASMSRVHSYNEQFF
cdr3_nt: TGCGCCAGCATGTCTCGGGTTCACTCCTACAATGAGCAGTTCTTC
clone_size: .
d_call: .
j_call: TRBJ2-1
v_call: TRBV5-1
cdr3_length: 15

cdr3_aa: CASSTGVLEPQHF
cdr3_nt: TGTGCCAGTAGTACGGGGGTACTGGAGCCCCAGCATTTT
clone_size: .
d_call: .
j_call: TRBJ1-5
v_call: TRBV19
cdr3_length: 13

cdr3_aa: CASSDRVNTEAFF
cdr3_nt: TGTGCCAGCAGCGACAGGGTTAACACTGAAGCTTTCTTT
clone_size: .
d_call: TRBD1
j_call: TRBJ1-1
v_call: TRBV3-1/TRBV3-2
cdr3_length: 13

cdr3_aa: CASSPQGSRHLPKFTDTQYF
cdr3_nt: TGTGCCAGCAGCCCCCAGGGTAGTCGACACTTACCCAAATTCACAGATACGCAGTATTTT
clone_size: .
d_call: .
j_call: TRBJ2-3
v_call: TRBV5-4
cdr3_length: 20

cdr3_aa: CASSLGTGRDYGYTF
cdr3_nt: TGTGCCAGCAGTTTAGGGACAGGGAGGGACTATGGCTACACCTTC
clone_size: .
d_call: TRBD1
j_call: TRBJ1-2
v_call: TRBV28
cdr3_length: 15

cdr3_aa: CAWSTQGGQPQHF
cdr3_nt: TGTGCCTGGAGTACGCAGGGAGGACAGCCCCAGCATTTT
clone_size: .
d_call: .
j_call: TRBJ1-5
v_call: TRBV30
cdr3_length: 13

cdr3_aa: CASSPVADLAKNIQYF
cdr3_nt: TGTGCCAGCAGCCCCGTAGCGGATTTAGCCAAAAACATTCAGTACTTC
clone_size: .
d_call: .
j_call: TRBJ2-4
v_call: TRBV11-2
cdr3_length: 16

cdr3_aa: CSAPSRDEQYF
cdr3_nt: TGCAGTGCTCCATCGCGTGACGAGCAGTACTTC
clone_size: .
d_call: .
j_call: TRBJ2-7
v_call: TRBV20-1
cdr3_length: 11

cdr3_aa: CASSTDRVTWFGGELFF
cdr3_nt: TGTGCCAGCAGCACCGACAGGGTTACATGGTTCGGCGGGGAGCTGTTTTTT
clone_size: .
d_call: TRBD1
j_call: TRBJ2-2
v_call: TRBV7-9
cdr3_length: 17

cdr3_aa: CASSEVDRVQPQHF
cdr3_nt: TGTGCCAGCAGTGAAGTAGACAGGGTCCAGCCCCAGCATTTT
clone_size: .
d_call: TRBD1
j_call: TRBJ1-5
v_call: TRBV6-1
cdr3_length: 14

cdr3_aa: CAISTPRGGPTYEQYF
cdr3_nt: TGTGCCATCAGTACACCCAGGGGTGGCCCGACCTACGAGCAGTACTTC
clone_size: .
d_call: .
j_call: TRBJ2-7
v_call: TRBV10-3
cdr3_length: 16

cdr3_aa: CASTVYNEQFF
cdr3_nt: TGTGCCAGCACGGTGTACAATGAGCAGTTCTTC
clone_size: few
d_call: .
j_call: TRBJ2-1
v_call: TRBV2
cdr3_length: 11

cdr3_aa: CASTTYGGGGSGTQYF
cdr3_nt: TGTGCCAGCACTACATACGGCGGGGGGGGATCAGGGACCCAGTACTTC
clone_size: .
d_call: TRBD2
j_call: TRBJ2-5
v_call: TRBV7-8
cdr3_length: 16

cdr3_aa: CASSTRQGMNTEAFF
cdr3_nt: TGTGCCAGCAGCACACGACAGGGCATGAACACTGAAGCTTTCTTT
clone_size: .
d_call: TRBD1
j_call: TRBJ1-1
v_call: TRBV7-2
cdr3_length: 15

cdr3_aa: CASSFQRGNTEAFF
cdr3_nt: TGTGCCAGCAGTTTCCAAAGGGGCAACACTGAAGCTTTCTTT
clone_size: few
d_call: .
j_call: TRBJ1-1
v_call: TRBV27
cdr3_length: 14

cdr3_aa: CASSLAPGGSGGTGELFF
cdr3_nt: TGCGCCAGCAGCTTGGCCCCGGGGGGGTCAGGTGGGACCGGGGAGCTGTTTTTT
clone_size: .
d_call: TRBD2
j_call: TRBJ2-2
v_call: TRBV5-1
cdr3_length: 18

cdr3_aa: CASSVASLADTQYF
cdr3_nt: TGTGCCAGCAGCGTAGCGTCATTAGCGGATACGCAGTATTTT
clone_size: .
d_call: .
j_call: TRBJ2-3
v_call: TRBV9
cdr3_length: 14

cdr3_aa: CASRNRGLGTEAFF
cdr3_nt: TGTGCCAGCAGGAACAGGGGGCTCGGCACTGAAGCTTTCTTT
clone_size: .
d_call: TRBD1
j_call: TRBJ1-1
v_call: TRBV25-1
cdr3_length: 14

cdr3_aa: CASSWGENYGYTF
cdr3_nt: TGTGCCAGCAGTTGGGGGGAAAACTATGGCTACACCTTC
clone_size: .
d_call: .
j_call: TRBJ1-2
v_call: TRBV28
cdr3_length: 13

cdr3_aa: CASSLNGDYEQYF
cdr3_nt: TGTGCCAGCAGCTTAAACGGTGACTACGAGCAGTACTTC
clone_size: few
d_call: .
j_call: TRBJ2-7
v_call: TRBV11-2
cdr3_length: 13

cdr3_aa: CASSNTGNTEAFF
cdr3_nt: TGTGCCAGCAGCAATACGGGGAACACTGAAGCTTTCTTT
clone_size: once
d_call: .
j_call: TRBJ1-1
v_call: TRBV12-3/TRBV12-4
cdr3_length: 13

cdr3_aa: CASSYTQGDSPLHF
cdr3_nt: TGTGCCAGCAGTTACACCCAGGGGGATTCACCCCTCCACTTT
clone_size: .
d_call: TRBD1
j_call: TRBJ1-6
v_call: TRBV6-5
cdr3_length: 14

cdr3_aa: CASSPRTGNYAEQYF
cdr3_nt: TGTGCCAGCAGCCCCCGGACAGGAAACTACGCAGAGCAGTACTTC
clone_size: .
d_call: TRBD1
j_call: TRBJ2-7
v_call: TRBV7-3
cdr3_length: 15

cdr3_aa: CATSTYSNQPQHF
cdr3_nt: TGTGCCACCAGCACCTATAGCAATCAGCCCCAGCATTTT
clone_size: .
d_call: .
j_call: TRBJ1-5
v_call: TRBV15
cdr3_length: 13

cdr3_aa: CASSASSGIAHNSPLHF
cdr3_nt: TGTGCCAGCAGTGCATCCTCCGGGATAGCCCATAATTCACCCCTCCACTTT
clone_size: .
d_call: .
j_call: TRBJ1-6
v_call: TRBV6-2/TRBV6-3
cdr3_length: 17

cdr3_aa: CASNSRGGYDGYTF
cdr3_nt: TGTGCCAGCAACTCCCGAGGAGGGTATGATGGCTACACCTTC
clone_size: .
d_call: .
j_call: TRBJ1-2
v_call: TRBV3-1/TRBV3-2
cdr3_length: 14

cdr3_aa: CASSPDSLREAFF
cdr3_nt: TGTGCCAGCTCACCTGACAGTTTGCGGGAAGCTTTCTTT
clone_size: .
d_call: .
j_call: TRBJ1-1
v_call: TRBV18
cdr3_length: 13

cdr3_aa: CASRSRAFGYTF
cdr3_nt: TGTGCCAGCAGGTCCAGGGCGTTTGGCTACACCTTC
clone_size: .
d_call: .
j_call: TRBJ1-2
v_call: TRBV28
cdr3_length: 12

cdr3_aa: CASSRSGRLNTEAFF
cdr3_nt: TGTGCCAGTAGTAGATCCGGCAGGCTAAACACTGAAGCTTTCTTT
clone_size: few
d_call: .
j_call: TRBJ1-1
v_call: TRBV19
cdr3_length: 15

cdr3_aa: CASSPHISLLTDTQYF
cdr3_nt: TGTGCCAGCAGCCCCCATATAAGCCTACTCACAGATACGCAGTATTTT
clone_size: .
d_call: .
j_call: TRBJ2-3
v_call: TRBV7-2
cdr3_length: 16

cdr3_aa: CASSLRASGGSGEQFF
cdr3_nt: TGTGCCAGCAGCTTGAGGGCTAGCGGGGGTTCTGGTGAGCAGTTCTTC
clone_size: .
d_call: TRBD2
j_call: TRBJ2-1
v_call: TRBV5-6
cdr3_length: 16

cdr3_aa: CASSLAAGTAYNEQFF
cdr3_nt: TGTGCCAGCAGCTTAGCTGCCGGGACAGCCTACAATGAGCAGTTCTTC
clone_size: .
d_call: TRBD1
j_call: TRBJ2-1
v_call: TRBV7-2
cdr3_length: 16

cdr3_aa: CAWSVFTGIVSGEQYF
cdr3_nt: TGTGCCTGGAGTGTCTTCACAGGGATTGTCTCGGGCGAGCAGTACTTC
clone_size: once
d_call: .
j_call: TRBJ2-7
v_call: TRBV30
cdr3_length: 16

cdr3_aa: CASSLALGDRASPLHF
cdr3_nt: TGTGCCAGCAGCTTAGCCCTGGGGGACAGGGCTTCACCCCTCCACTTT
clone_size: .
d_call: TRBD1
j_call: TRBJ1-6
v_call: TRBV11-2
cdr3_length: 16

cdr3_aa: CASSGRVSGTEAFF
cdr3_nt: TGCGCCAGCAGCGGCAGGGTAAGCGGGACTGAAGCTTTCTTT
clone_size: .
d_call: .
j_call: TRBJ1-1
v_call: TRBV5-1
cdr3_length: 14

cdr3_aa: CASRGLIEDTQYF
cdr3_nt: TGTGCCAGTAGGGGACTCATCGAGGATACGCAGTATTTT
clone_size: .
d_call: .
j_call: TRBJ2-3
v_call: TRBV19
cdr3_length: 13

cdr3_aa: CASSPRNGRDEAFF
cdr3_nt: TGTGCCAGCTCACCACGTAATGGGCGGGATGAAGCTTTCTTT
clone_size: .
d_call: .
j_call: TRBJ1-1
v_call: TRBV18
cdr3_length: 14

cdr3_aa: CASSTQRGASYGYTF
cdr3_nt: TGTGCCAGCAGCACCCAGCGGGGGGCTAGCTATGGCTACACCTTC
clone_size: .
d_call: .
j_call: TRBJ1-2
v_call: TRBV7-2
cdr3_length: 15

cdr3_aa: CASSPSGGHEKLFF
cdr3_nt: TGTGCCAGCTCACCATCAGGGGGCCATGAAAAACTGTTTTTT
clone_size: .
d_call: TRBD1
j_call: TRBJ1-4
v_call: TRBV18
cdr3_length: 14

cdr3_aa: CASSLGREQYF
cdr3_nt: TGTGCCAGCAGCTTAGGGAGAGAGCAGTACTTC
clone_size: .
d_call: .
j_call: TRBJ2-4
v_call: TRBV7-2
cdr3_length: 11

cdr3_aa: CASRNRDRGYNEQFF
cdr3_nt: TGTGCCAGCAGAAATCGGGATCGCGGCTACAATGAGCAGTTCTTC
clone_size: few
d_call: .
j_call: TRBJ2-1
v_call: TRBV5-4
cdr3_length: 15